These 5 T cell receptor beta chains originate from one sample sequenced in a study of blood T cell repertoires in COVID-19. Method: immunoSEQ multiplex PCR; TCRdb's copy keeps in-frame clones and lacks some. This table holds approximately 45,000 clones, 90% found once. Sequencing used peripheral blood. These receptors all come from a man between 65 and 79 years old with acute or convalescent COVID-19.

The rearrangement joins TRBV12-3 or TRBV12-4 to TRBJ2-1, with D perhaps matching TRBD1 (6 bases). CDR3 length: 13 residues. Trimming shortened V by 4 bases and J by 2 bases, and 6 bases separated the two germline ends. The CDR3 nucleotides read TGTGCCAGCAGTTGGGGGCCCTACAATGAGCAGTTCTTC. Its protein product is CASSWGPYNEQFF.

The chain links TRBV7-2 to TRBJ1-1; D is possibly TRBD1 (5 bases). Per germline, CDR1 SGHTA and CDR2 FQGNSA. Trimming stripped 5 bases from V and 7 bases from J, with 20 bases between. CDR3 length: 15 amino acids. The CDR3 coding sequence is TGTGCCAGCAGCGATAGCGGGGGACCCGGGAATGAAGCTTTCTTT. This translates into CASSDSGGPGNEAFF.

V and J are TRBV2 and TRBJ1-5; D is perhaps TRBD1 (5 bases). The CDR3 sequence is 13 residues long. Germline V lookup: CDR1 SNHLY, CDR2 FYNNEI. Trimming cost V 9 bases and J 2 bases, with 11 bases left between them. The CDR3, as DNA: TGTGCCAGTACGGGGGGAGGCAATCAGCCCCAGCATTTT. Residues: CASTGGGNQPQHF. The complete variable domain, with remaining parts taken from reference TRBV2 and TRBJ1-5, reads EPEVTQTPSHQVTQMGQEVILRCVPISNHLYFYWYRQILGQKVEFLVSFYNNEISEKSEIFDDQFSVERPDGSNFTLKIRSTKLEDSAMYFCASTGGGNQPQHFGDGTRLSIL.

This chain connects TRBV30 to TRBJ1-3; D uncertain. CDR3 length equals 12 residues. V was cut by 0 bases and J by 4 bases, with 4 bases left in between. CDR1 is GTSNPN and CDR2 is SVGIG in the germline V gene (reference sequence). CDR3 in amino acids: CAWSVQGNTIYF. Here the CDR3 DNA reads TGTGCCTGGAGTGTACAGGGAAACACCATATATTTT. Drawing the rest from reference TRBV30 and TRBJ1-3, the complete variable domain is SQTIHQWPATLVQPVGSPLSLECTVEGTSNPNLYWYRQAAGRGLQLLFYSVGIGQISSEVPQNLSASRPQDRQFILSSKKLLLSDSGFYLCAWSVQGNTIYFGEGSWLTVV.

The chain carries TRBV6-5 and TRBJ1-1, with 9 nucleotides matching TRBD1. This CDR3 contains 15 residues. Germline CDR1 reads MNHEY; CDR2 reads SVGAGI. After removal of 6 bases from V and 0 bases from J, the junction contained 5 bases not matched to a gene. The CDR3 sequence: CASRGDRALNTEAFF. As DNA, the CDR3 is TGTGCCAGCAGGGGGGACAGGGCCCTGAACACTGAAGCTTTCTTT.